This TCR beta chain was observed in a study of T-cell memory formation after mild COVID-19. CDR3 length equals 14 residues. Germline-derived CDR1 and CDR2 are SGHTA and FQGNSA. V lost 3 bases, J lost 2 bases, and 11 bases lay in between. 5'RACE with constant-segment primers built TCRalpha and TCRbeta cDNA libraries with UMIs. Each CDR3 protein is one row after TCRdb ran MiXCR on the 5' RACE reads. The sample records hundreds of thousands of distinct CDR3 sequences, about a sixth being singletons. Findings of the study overall: Still unconfirmed is whether the second-wave clones peaking on day 37 recognized SARS-CoV-2. Day 15 to 85 contracting clones showed balanced CD4/CD8; later expanders leaned CD4+.

This clonotype has ten or more counts. Its antigen is undetermined. V usage is TRBV7-2 and J usage is TRBJ2-7; tentatively, D is TRBD1 (6 bases). The sample comprised PBMCs or a T cell subset sorted from them (not recorded which). The clonotype comes from a young man who had mild COVID-19 (a few samples of this study predate the infection). Cell type and time point are not known. This CDR3 reads CASSLGTKTYEQYF. CDR3 nucleotide sequence: TGTGCCAGCAGCTTGGGGACAAAAACCTACGAGCAGTACTTC.